Listed here is a single T cell receptor (beta chain). Antigen: not known. Possible read error: a much larger clone is one base away. RNA was extracted from bulk tissue without any cell sorting. Between August and November 2014, newly diagnosed, chemotherapy-naive lung cancer patients underwent thoracic surgery in China. Germline V CDR1 and CDR2: MNHEY, SVGEGT. CDR3 length: 15 residues. The data belong to a study of tumor and adjacent non-tumor tissue in lung cancer. Study-level information: The cohort had roughly 11 adenocarcinoma, a couple of squamous cell and 1 small cell patients. Patients were aged about 30 to 80, nine to eleven men and about five women, stage I to III.

Study-level results: TCR diversity was significantly greater in tumor than normal lung tissue.

Three rounds of nested PCR, following a modified ARM-PCR protocol, produced the TCRbeta library. From the multiplex PCR reads, TCRdb called clonotypes with MiXCR, one entry per CDR3 protein. The data contain about 110,000 distinct CDR3 sequences, over 70% of them seen just once; the ten biggest clones take up 20% to 25%. Sequencing was performed on lung tumor tissue. The chain has TRBV6-2 or TRBV6-3 and TRBJ2-7, with 8 bases aligning to TRBD1. This receptor was taken from a man aged 70-80 years with non-small cell lung cancer. The CDR3 protein is CASRSTTGAAYEQCF. Written as DNA, the CDR3 is TGTGCCAGCAGGAGTACGACAGGGGCGGCCTACGAGCAGTGCTTC.